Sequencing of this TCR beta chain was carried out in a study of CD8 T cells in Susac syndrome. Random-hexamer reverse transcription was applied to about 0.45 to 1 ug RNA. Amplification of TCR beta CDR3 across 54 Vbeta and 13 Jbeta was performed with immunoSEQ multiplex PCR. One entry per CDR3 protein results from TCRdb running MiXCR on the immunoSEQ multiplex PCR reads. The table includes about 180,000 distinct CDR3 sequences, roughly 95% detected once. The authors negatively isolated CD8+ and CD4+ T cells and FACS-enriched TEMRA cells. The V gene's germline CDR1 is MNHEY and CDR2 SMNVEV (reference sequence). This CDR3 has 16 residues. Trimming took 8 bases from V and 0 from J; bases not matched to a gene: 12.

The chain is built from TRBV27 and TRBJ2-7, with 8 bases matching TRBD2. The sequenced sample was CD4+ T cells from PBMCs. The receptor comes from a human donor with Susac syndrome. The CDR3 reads CASPYPAGTSSYEQYV. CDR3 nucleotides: TGTGCCAGCCCTTATCCGGCAGGGACTAGCTCCTACGAGCAGTACGTC.